This T cell receptor (beta chain) was captured by sequencing in a study of T cells in Graves' hyperthyroidism and ophthalmopathy. V lost 3 bases and J 0 bases, leaving 8 bases between the germline ends. There are 14 residues in the CDR3. Germline CDR1 reads MNHNY; CDR2 reads SVGAGI (reference sequence). Notes on the study in general: Model predictions of ophthalmopathy came a median approximately 6 months before onset.

Using RNA transcripts as the source, TCR beta CDR3 regions were amplified. In the first-round RT-PCR of the TCR CDR3, the HTBI primer set was used. Using its own MiXCR run on the multiplex PCR reads, TCRdb lists one record per CDR3 protein. The sample comprises 600,000 to 700,000 distinct CDR3 sequences, over 40% of which are singletons, and roughly 6.5% rests with the top ten. Comment on this clonotype: Its specificity is not known.

The V and J genes are TRBV6-6 and TRBJ1-1; D gene ambiguous. The sequencing input was peripheral blood or thyroid tissue (not recorded which). The TCR was taken from an adult man with Graves' disease, either hyperthyroidism or ophthalmopathy (not recorded which). The DNA for the CDR3 is TGTGCCAGCAGTTATTTAGGATTGAACACTGAAGCTTTCTTT. This encodes CASSYLGLNTEAFF.